These 15 T cell receptor beta chains were all obtained from the same sample, sequenced in a study of T cells after yellow fever vaccination. One entry per CDR3 protein results from TCRdb running MiXCR on the 5' RACE reads. This sample has some 320,000 distinct CDR3 sequences, with 9.5% to 12% found just once. This specimen was CD4+ T cells sorted from PBMCs, taken 45 days after the yellow fever booster vaccination. The origin of the receptors is a man aged 18 to 30 who received the YFV17D yellow fever vaccine.

The chain has TRBV7-8 and TRBJ1-6, with D uncertain. Germline V lookup: CDR1 SGHVS, CDR2 FQNEAQ. The CDR3 consists of 13 residues. Trimming took off 3 bases at V and 18 bases at J, with 18 bases between the two ends. The CDR3 DNA sequence: TGTGCCAGCAGCTTGGGCAGGTCGAGAGGGCCCCACTTT. Amino acid sequence: CASSLGRSRGPHF.

This clonotype appeared a few times. CDR3 protein: CSARGTASSYEQYV. CDR3 nucleotide sequence: TGCAGTGCTAGAGGGACGGCCAGCTCCTACGAGCAGTACGTC. The chain recombines TRBV20-1 with TRBJ2-7; D call uncertain. CDR3 length: 14 residues. Germline lookup yields CDR1 DFQATT and CDR2 SNEGSKA (reference sequence). Trimming cost V 1 base and J 0 bases, with 10 bases left between them.

In its sample, this clonotype was seen many times. The V gene is TRBV5-1, the J gene TRBJ2-1, with 9 bases lining up with TRBD1. V lost 4 bases, J lost 3 bases, and 2 bases stayed unmatched. The CDR3 loop spans 14 amino acids. Germline lookup yields CDR1 SGHRS and CDR2 YFSETQ. The CDR3 here is CASSGGQGYNEQFF. CDR3 nucleotide sequence: TGCGCCAGCAGCGGGGGACAGGGCTACAATGAGCAGTTCTTC.

This clonotype was seen many times. V usage is TRBV5-1 and J usage is TRBJ1-6, with TRBD1 as a possible D gene (6 bases). The CDR3 is 15 amino acids. Germline CDR1 is SGHRS and CDR2 is YFSETQ. The germline V and J ends were trimmed by 0 bases and 6 bases, with 10 bases remaining between them. The CDR3: CASSLEGQRNSPLHF. The CDR3 region has the DNA TGCGCCAGCAGCTTGGAGGGACAACGTAATTCACCCCTCCACTTT. The whole variable domain, remainder taken from reference TRBV5-1 and TRBJ1-6, is KAGVTQTPRYLIKTRGQQVTLSCSPISGHRSVSWYQQTPGQGLQFLFEYFSETQRNKGNFPGRFSGRQFSNSRSEMNVSTLELGDSALYLCASSLEGQRNSPLHFGNGTRLTVT.

The V gene is TRBV9, the J gene TRBJ1-2; 8 bases align to TRBD1. Germline V gene lookup returns CDR1 SGDLS and CDR2 YYNGEE. The CDR3 consists of 14 residues. The trim removed 3 bases at V and 8 bases at J, leaving 9 bases unmatched. The CDR3 bases are TGTGCCAGCAGCGGGCCAGGGGGCGCGGAAGGCTACACCTTC. This codes for CASSGPGGAEGYTF.

This clonotype appeared a few times. The rearrangement joins TRBV7-2 to TRBJ2-1; 12 bases map to TRBD1. The CDR3 is made up of 18 amino acids. Germline loops: CDR1 SGHTA, CDR2 FQGNSA. The junction had 8 bases not matched to a gene; V was cut back by 5 bases and J by 0 bases. The CDR3 nucleotides read TGTGCCAGCAGCCGGGGACAGGGGGCGATCCCCTCCTACAATGAGCAGTTCTTC. Translating it yields CASSRGQGAIPSYNEQFF.

There are a few counts of this clonotype. V usage is TRBV7-2 and J usage is TRBJ2-5; 10 bases agree with TRBD1. The CDR3 covers 15 residues. Per the germline V gene, CDR1 is SGHTA and CDR2 is FQGNSA. The V gene end was trimmed by 3 bases and the J gene end by 1 base; junction bases not matched to a gene: 2. CDR3 DNA: TGTGCCAGCAGCTTCTGGGACAGGGGCCAAGAGACCCAGTACTTC. This sequence encodes CASSFWDRGQETQYF.

This clonotype showed up just a few times. The CDR3 is CAWSPKRDTQYF. In DNA, the CDR3 is TGTGCCTGGAGTCCCAAGCGAGATACGCAGTATTTT. The chain uses TRBV30 and TRBJ2-3; D is ambiguous. V was shortened by 2 bases and J by 5 bases, with 8 bases between the two germline ends. The CDR3 runs 12 residues. CDR1 is GTSNPN and CDR2 is SVGIG in the germline V gene (reference sequence). Drawing the rest from reference TRBV30 and TRBJ2-3, the complete variable domain is SQTIHQWPATLVQPVGSPLSLECTVEGTSNPNLYWYRQAAGRGLQLLFYSVGIGQISSEVPQNLSASRPQDRQFILSSKKLLLSDSGFYLCAWSPKRDTQYFGPGTRLTVL.

Only a few counts were recorded for this clonotype. CDR3 region: CASSLEQGANQPQHF. The CDR3 DNA sequence: TGCGCCAGCAGCTTGGAACAGGGGGCCAATCAGCCCCAGCATTTT. This sequence joins TRBV5-1 and TRBJ1-5, with 9 bases lining up with TRBD1. CDR3 size: 15 residues. Looked up from germline, CDR1 is SGHRS and CDR2 is YFSETQ. The ends lost 0 bases at V and 3 bases at J; junction bases unmatched: 1.

This clonotype was observed a handful of times. This chain uses TRBV9 with TRBJ2-1; no clear D. The length of the CDR3 is 12 residues. V lost 0 bases and J lost 9, with 7 bases in between. CDR1 and CDR2 (germline): SGDLS, YYNGEE. The CDR3 region has the DNA TGTGCCAGCAGCGTAGGTCGAAGTGAGCAGTTCTTC. This codes for CASSVGRSEQFF.

This clonotype was counted ten times or more. The chain has TRBV5-1 and TRBJ2-3; perhaps TRBD2 as D (7 bases). The germline gives CDR1 SGHRS, CDR2 YFSETQ. CDR3 length equals 14 residues. V lost 9 bases and J 6 bases, leaving 20 bases between the germline ends. The CDR3 is CATSAGAAGDTQYF. DNA of the CDR3: TGCGCCACCTCGGCGGGGGCTGCCGGTGATACGCAGTATTTT.

V and J are TRBV5-6 and TRBJ2-3; no firm D call. V shed 4 bases and J shed 6 bases, with 18 bases lying between them. The V gene's germline CDR1 is SGHDT and CDR2 YYEEEE. The CDR3 loop spans 15 amino acids. The CDR3 reads CASSPGSVLPDTQYF. The CDR3 nucleotides read TGTGCCAGCAGCCCCGGGTCGGTCCTACCCGATACGCAGTATTTT.

This clonotype showed up just a few times. The J gene is TRBJ2-4, the V gene TRBV6-9; either TRBD1 or TRBD2 may fit D (5 bases each). CDR1 is MNHGY and CDR2 is SVAAGI in the germline V gene. There are 10 residues in the CDR3. V lost 9 bases and J 9 bases, leaving 9 bases between the germline ends. Written as DNA, the CDR3 is TGTGCCAGTTCGAGGGGCATTCAGTACTTC. It specifies CASSRGIQYF.

This sequence joins TRBV11-1 and TRBJ1-4, with 7 nucleotides matching TRBD1. Trimming took 5 bases from V and 5 from J; bases not matched to a gene: 8. This CDR3 has 15 residues. In germline, CDR1 is SGHAT, CDR2 FQDESV (reference sequence). CDR3 DNA: TGTGCCAGCAGCGAACCCGGGACAGCCAATGAAAAACTGTTTTTT. It yields the protein CASSEPGTANEKLFF.

This clonotype was detected only a few times. The chain joins TRBV24-1 to TRBJ2-5, with 11 bases that match TRBD2. With 7 bases clipped from V and 4 bases from J, the junction kept 7 bases outside the gene matches. Germline V gives CDR1 KGHDR, CDR2 SFDVKD. The CDR3 length is 15 residues. DNA of the CDR3: TGTGCCACCAGCCAGGGACTAGCGGCGATAGAGACCCAGTACTTC. Its protein is CATSQGLAAIETQYF.